Each of the 32 T cell receptor beta chains below was sequenced from the same sample in a study of blood T cell repertoires in COVID-19. The data were produced by immunoSEQ multiplex PCR, yet TCRdb's version contains in-frame clones alone and is incomplete. The sample lists fewer than 350,000 clones; approximately 90% were seen once. The sequencing sample was made of peripheral blood. Receptor source: a woman younger than 45 with COVID-19, enrolled during active disease.

The rearrangement uses TRBV6-2 or TRBV6-3 and TRBJ2-1, with unresolved D. The CDR3 is 13 residues long. The V gene lost 2 bases and the J gene lost 6 bases, with 8 bases spanning the gap. From germline, CDR1 is MNHEY and CDR2 SVGEGT. CDR3 amino acids: CASSYRVSNEQFF. DNA for the CDR3: TGTGCCAGCAGTTACCGCGTAAGCAATGAGCAGTTCTTC.

This sequence joins TRBV7-2 and TRBJ2-7, with a tentative D call TRBD1 (6 bases). The CDR3 consists of 14 residues. The V end lost 6 bases, the J end lost 1 base, and 13 bases lay between the germline ends. CDR1 is SGHTA and CDR2 is FQGNSA in the germline V gene. The CDR3 reads CASRQDRRSYEQYF. CDR3 coding DNA: TGTGCCAGCAGGCAAGACAGGCGATCCTACGAGCAGTACTTC.

The V gene is TRBV9, the J gene TRBJ2-7, with 12 positions matching TRBD2. Germline CDR1 is SGDLS and CDR2 is YYNGEE. J lost 3 bases, V lost 5 bases, and 6 bases had no gene match. The CDR3 length is 15 residues. The CDR3 is CASRSRTSGDYEQYF. CDR3 DNA: TGTGCCAGCAGATCTCGGACTAGCGGGGACTACGAGCAGTACTTC.

This clone was observed once. The rearrangement uses TRBV15 and TRBJ1-5, with D unresolved. Per the germline V gene, CDR1 is LNHNV and CDR2 is YYDKDF (reference sequence). With 6 bases removed from V and 7 bases from J, the gap between germline ends came to 10 bases. The CDR3 length is 12 residues. CDR3 nucleotide sequence: TGTGCCACCAGTAAACAGTTACAGCCCCAGCATTTT. Translating it yields CATSKQLQPQHF.

The chain carries TRBV20-1 and TRBJ2-5; D unclear. Between the trimmed V and J ends, which lost 3 bases and 4 bases, there was a span of 9 bases. The germline CDR1 and CDR2 sequences are DFQATT and SNEGSKA (reference sequence). This CDR3 has 12 residues. The CDR3 region has the DNA TGCAGTGCTAGTCTTGTGAGAGAGACCCAGTACTTC. This gives the protein CSASLVRETQYF.

A few counts support this clone. The chain links TRBV2 to TRBJ1-1; the D is unclear. The CDR3 runs to 16 residues. Per the germline V gene, CDR1 is SNHLY and CDR2 is FYNNEI. Trimming pared 3 bases from V and 7 bases from J, leaving 21 bases between. The CDR3 nucleotides read TGTGCCAGCAGTGACCCCGGGGTCCCCGAGCCCCGTGAAGCTTTCTTT. As protein: CASSDPGVPEPREAFF.

Comments on this clone: Since a much larger clone is just one base distant, this may be a read error. This chain links TRBV7-9 with TRBJ1-2; D may be TRBD1 (6 bases). Trimming pared 5 bases from V and 2 bases from J, leaving 9 bases between. Germline-derived CDR1 and CDR2 are SEHNR and FQNEAQ (reference sequence). The CDR3 is 13 amino acids. In nucleotides, the CDR3 is TGTGCCAGCAGCCGACAGGAAAACTATGGCTACACCTTC. It yields the protein CASSRQENYGYTF.

This clone has more than one count but fewer than ten. This rearrangement joins TRBV4-2 to TRBJ2-7, with TRBD1 matching 7 bases. CDR1 is LGHNA, CDR2 YNFKEQ, per germline. Trimming took 4 bases from V and 0 from J; bases not matched to a gene: 3. This CDR3 is built from 14 residues. DNA for the CDR3: TGTGCCAGCAGCCCTCGGGACAGCTCCTACGAGCAGTACTTC. This codes for CASSPRDSSYEQYF.

This chain joins TRBV5-1 and TRBJ2-1, with 10 bases lining up with TRBD1. The CDR3 length is 16 residues. In germline, CDR1 is SGHRS, CDR2 YFSETQ. V dropped 5 bases and J dropped 3; count of bases not matched to a gene: 8. CDR3 in DNA: TGCGCCAGCAGATCTATGAGGACAGGGGGCTACAATGAGCAGTTCTTC. Translating gives CASRSMRTGGYNEQFF.

The chain joins TRBV5-1 to TRBJ2-2; TRBD2 aligns across 9 bases. Germline assignment: CDR1 SGHRS and CDR2 YFSETQ. V shed 2 bases and J 5 bases; nucleotides not matched to a gene: 1. CDR3 length: 14 residues. In DNA, the CDR3 is TGCGCCAGCAGCTTTCTAGCGGGGACCGGGGAGCTGTTTTTT. Protein product: CASSFLAGTGELFF.

V usage is TRBV11-2 and J usage is TRBJ2-7; TRBD1 matches at 10 bases. Unmatched junction bases numbered 8, after V lost 5 bases and J lost 10 bases. The CDR3 covers 13 residues. Germline loops: CDR1 SGHAT, CDR2 FQNNGV. The CDR3 DNA reads as TGTGCCAGCAGCAGCCGGGACAGGGGTGAACAGTACGTC. Its protein product is CASSSRDRGEQYV.

The V call is TRBV19, the J call TRBJ1-1; 7 bases are a match to TRBD1. The CDR3 is 11 amino acids. Germline-derived CDR1 and CDR2 are LNHDA and SQIVND (reference sequence). J gave up 10 bases and V 6 bases, and 5 bases lay outside the gene matches. CDR3 coding DNA: TGTGCCAGTAGCCAGGGGGTTGGAGCTTTCTTT. Translated, it gives CASSQGVGAFF.

This chain connects TRBV11-3 to TRBJ1-1, with TRBD1 matching over 7 bases. The CDR3 has 14 amino acids. J gave up 5 bases and V 4 bases, and 7 bases lay outside the gene matches. The germline CDR1 and CDR2 sequences are SGHNT and YENEEA. CDR3 amino acids: CASSSPTGKTEAFF. In DNA form, the CDR3 reads TGTGCCAGCAGCTCTCCGACAGGGAAGACTGAAGCTTTCTTT.

Here the CDR3 DNA reads TGTGCCAGCCGTCTCCCAACTAGCGGGGGGACCGAGACAGATACGCAGTATTTT. Amino acids: CASRLPTSGGTETDTQYF. The V gene is TRBV2, the J gene TRBJ2-3; 12 bases map to TRBD2. The CDR3 is 18 amino acids. The ends lost 8 bases at V and 3 bases at J; junction bases unmatched: 15. Looked up from germline, CDR1 is SNHLY and CDR2 is FYNNEI.

V usage is TRBV2 and J usage is TRBJ1-3; 7 bases match TRBD1. The CDR3 covers 13 residues. Looked up from germline, CDR1 is SNHLY and CDR2 is FYNNEI. V lost 5 bases to trimming and J lost 4 bases; unmatched junction nucleotides: 2. CDR3 in DNA: TGTGCCAGCAGTACGGACAGGGGAAACACCATATATTTT. It codes for CASSTDRGNTIYF.

This rearrangement joins TRBV6-6 to TRBJ1-5; the D is unclear. Germline V gene lookup returns CDR1 MNHNY and CDR2 SVGAGI (reference sequence). The CDR3 loop spans 13 amino acids. V was shortened by 6 bases and J by 3 bases, with 9 bases between the two germline ends. The CDR3 region has the DNA TGTGCCAGCAGCCTAGAAGCCAATCAGCCCCAGCATTTT. This translates into CASSLEANQPQHF.

The chain joins TRBV28 to TRBJ1-1, with TRBD1 matching over 7 bases. The germline V gene has CDR1 MDHEN and CDR2 SYDVKM. CDR3 length: 15 amino acids. The V gene end was trimmed by 5 bases and the J gene end by 0 bases; junction bases not matched to a gene: 6. Here the CDR3 reads CASSLLTGMNTEAFF. CDR3 DNA: TGTGCCAGCAGTCTCCTGACAGGGATGAACACTGAAGCTTTCTTT.

V and J are TRBV7-9 and TRBJ2-3; D may be TRBD2 (6 bases). The CDR3 is 16 residues long. Germline CDR1 reads SEHNR; CDR2 reads FQNEAQ (reference sequence). V lost 5 bases to trimming and J lost 0 bases, with 15 bases between them. CDR3 in amino acids: CASSRLGDSSTDTQYF. The CDR3 DNA follows: TGTGCCAGCAGCCGCCTGGGGGACTCTAGCACAGATACGCAGTATTTT.

J is TRBJ1-5 and V is TRBV18; TRBD1 aligns across 9 bases. CDR1 and CDR2 from the germline V gene are KGHSH and LQKENI. The CDR3 has 15 amino acids. The ends lost 4 bases at V and 4 bases at J; junction bases unmatched: 5. Here the CDR3 DNA reads TGTGCCAGCTCACAGGACAGGGGAAGGAATCAGCCCCAGCATTTT. This sequence encodes CASSQDRGRNQPQHF.

The chain carries TRBV28 and TRBJ1-4; tentative D call: TRBD1 (5 bases). V lost 8 bases to trimming and J lost 1 base, with 5 bases between them. Germline V gene lookup returns CDR1 MDHEN and CDR2 SYDVKM. This CDR3 is built from 12 residues. In DNA, the CDR3 is TGTGCCAGCCAGGGAACTAATGAAAAACTGTTTTTT. Its protein is CASQGTNEKLFF.

This chain uses TRBV9 with TRBJ2-3; 9 nucleotides line up with TRBD2. V lost 0 bases, J lost 8 bases, and 7 bases stayed unmatched. CDR1 SGDLS and CDR2 YYNGEE come from the germline V gene. This CDR3 has 15 residues. The CDR3 sequence: CASSVDLLAGLTQYF. As DNA, the CDR3 is TGTGCCAGCAGCGTAGACTTACTAGCGGGCCTTACGCAGTATTTT.

DNA of the CDR3: TGTGCCAGCAGAATGAGCGGGACGTCGAGGGGAGATACGCAGTATTTT. Amino acids: CASRMSGTSRGDTQYF. The genes are TRBV6-6 and TRBJ2-3; 7 nucleotides match TRBD2. CDR1 is MNHNY, CDR2 SVGAGI, per germline (reference sequence). V shed 6 bases and J 5 bases; nucleotides not matched to a gene: 14. The CDR3 covers 16 residues.

V gene TRBV19 combines with J gene TRBJ1-6; possibly TRBD1 for D (5 bases). With 5 bases removed from V and 8 bases from J, the gap between germline ends came to 13 bases. The CDR3 extends over 14 amino acids. Germline loops: CDR1 LNHDA, CDR2 SQIVND (reference sequence). CDR3 loop: CASSFRDSDSPLHF. The DNA of the CDR3 is TGTGCCAGTAGTTTCCGGGACTCCGATTCACCCCTCCACTTT.

J is TRBJ2-5 and V is TRBV6-6; D remains unclear. This CDR3 is 13 amino acids long. Germline V gene data show CDR1 as MNHNY and CDR2 as SVGAGI (reference sequence). V was clipped by 0 bases and J by 2 bases, with 4 bases between them. CDR3 in amino acids: CASSYSAQETQYF. The CDR3 DNA reads as TGTGCCAGCAGTTACTCGGCACAAGAGACCCAGTACTTC.

This chain connects TRBV9 to TRBJ1-6, with 9 bases that match TRBD1. The CDR3 totals 15 residues. The junction had 5 bases not matched to a gene; V was cut back by 3 bases and J by 7 bases. Germline CDR1 is SGDLS and CDR2 is YYNGEE. The CDR3 protein is CASSARDRVNSPLHF. DNA for the CDR3: TGTGCCAGCAGCGCCCGGGACAGGGTCAATTCACCCCTCCACTTT.

This clone was seen many times. J is TRBJ1-5 and V is TRBV11-2; the D is unclear. The V and J ends lost 0 bases and 4 bases respectively, with 13 bases between them. The CDR3 is 16 residues long. Germline V gives CDR1 SGHAT, CDR2 FQNNGV. Here the CDR3 reads CASSLDWSLRNQPQHF. The CDR3 coding sequence is TGTGCCAGCAGCTTAGATTGGAGTCTTAGGAATCAGCCCCAGCATTTT.

The chain carries TRBV6-6 and TRBJ2-7, with D perhaps matching TRBD1 (6 bases). CDR1 MNHNY and CDR2 SVGAGI come from the germline V gene (reference sequence). The CDR3 covers 15 residues. V dropped 0 bases and J dropped 0 bases, with 9 bases sitting between them. The CDR3: CASSYSQGSSYEQYF. The CDR3 DNA follows: TGTGCCAGCAGTTACTCTCAGGGGAGCTCCTACGAGCAGTACTTC.

The chain recombines TRBV7-2 with TRBJ1-3, with 10 nucleotides matching TRBD1. Germline loops: CDR1 SGHTA, CDR2 FQGNSA. The CDR3 is made up of 15 amino acids. With V trimmed by 5 bases and J by 4 bases, 5 bases remained unmatched. In DNA form, the CDR3 reads TGTGCCAGCAGCCTGGGACAGGGGCAAGGAAACACCATATATTTT. Translated, it gives CASSLGQGQGNTIYF. The whole variable domain, filled in from reference TRBV7-2 and TRBJ1-3, reads GAGVSQSPSNKVTEKGKDVELRCDPISGHTALYWYRQSLGQGLEFLIYFQGNSAPDKSGLPSDRFSAERTGGSVSTLTIQRTQQEDSAVYLCASSLGQGQGNTIYFGEGSWLTVV.

V is TRBV28 and J is TRBJ1-6; TRBD1 agrees at 7 bases. The CDR3 length is 17 residues. In germline, CDR1 is MDHEN, CDR2 SYDVKM. V shed 5 bases and J 2 bases; nucleotides not matched to a gene: 9. CDR3 sequence: CASSHTGVMTYNSPLHF. The CDR3 region has the DNA TGTGCCAGCAGTCACACAGGGGTTATGACCTATAATTCACCCCTCCACTTT.

The sample holds a few counts of this clone. This chain uses TRBV7-9 with TRBJ1-4; TRBD1 matches 9 bases. Unmatched junction bases numbered 9, after V lost 5 bases and J lost 8 bases. Germline assignment: CDR1 SEHNR and CDR2 FQNEAQ (reference sequence). This CDR3 has 15 residues. The CDR3 sequence: CASSVSGTGREKLFF. The CDR3 DNA reads TGTGCCAGCAGCGTTTCCGGGACAGGGAGGGAAAAACTGTTTTTT.

This chain links TRBV4-2 with TRBJ1-2; D is undetermined. Between the trimmed V and J ends, which lost 5 bases and 6 bases, there was a span of 13 bases. Germline CDR1 is LGHNA and CDR2 is YNFKEQ. CDR3 size: 13 residues. The CDR3 DNA is TGTGCCAGCAGCGTAGGCGAGGATCATGGCTACACCTTC. It translates to CASSVGEDHGYTF.

The chain recombines TRBV19 with TRBJ1-1, with D hard to call. Germline V gene lookup returns CDR1 LNHDA and CDR2 SQIVND (reference sequence). Trimming stripped 5 bases from V and 7 bases from J, with 14 bases between. This CDR3 region has 13 residues. The CDR3 sequence is CASSDTWQDEAFF. The CDR3 DNA follows: TGTGCCAGTAGTGATACGTGGCAAGATGAAGCTTTCTTT.